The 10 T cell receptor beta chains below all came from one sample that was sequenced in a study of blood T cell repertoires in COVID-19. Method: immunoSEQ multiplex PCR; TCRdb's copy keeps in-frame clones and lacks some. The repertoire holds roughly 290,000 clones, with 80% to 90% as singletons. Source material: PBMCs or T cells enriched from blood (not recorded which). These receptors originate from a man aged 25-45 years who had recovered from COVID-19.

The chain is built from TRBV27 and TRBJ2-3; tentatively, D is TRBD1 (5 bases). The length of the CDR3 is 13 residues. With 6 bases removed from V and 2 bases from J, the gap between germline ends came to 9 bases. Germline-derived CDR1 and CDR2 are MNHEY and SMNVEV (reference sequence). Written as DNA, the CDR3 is TGTGCCAGCAGGGGGCAGAACACAGATACGCAGTATTTT. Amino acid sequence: CASRGQNTDTQYF.

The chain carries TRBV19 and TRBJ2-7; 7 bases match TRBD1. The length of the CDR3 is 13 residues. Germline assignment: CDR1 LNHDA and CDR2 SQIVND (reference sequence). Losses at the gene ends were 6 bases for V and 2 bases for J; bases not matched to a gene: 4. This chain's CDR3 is CASRRTGTYEQYF. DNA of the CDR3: TGTGCCAGTAGGCGGACAGGAACCTACGAGCAGTACTTC.

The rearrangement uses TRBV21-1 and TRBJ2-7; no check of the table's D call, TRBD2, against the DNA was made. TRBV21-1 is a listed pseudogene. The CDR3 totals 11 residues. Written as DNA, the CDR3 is TGTGCCAGCAGCATGTCGGGACTGTCGTACTTC. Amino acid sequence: CASSMSGLSYF.

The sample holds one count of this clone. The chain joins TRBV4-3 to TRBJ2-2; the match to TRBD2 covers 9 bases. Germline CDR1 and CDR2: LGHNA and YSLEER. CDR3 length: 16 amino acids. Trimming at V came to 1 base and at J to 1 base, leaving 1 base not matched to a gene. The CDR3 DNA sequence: TGCGCCAGCAGCCAAGGACTAGCGGAGAACACCGGGGAGCTGTTTTTT. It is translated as CASSQGLAENTGELFF.

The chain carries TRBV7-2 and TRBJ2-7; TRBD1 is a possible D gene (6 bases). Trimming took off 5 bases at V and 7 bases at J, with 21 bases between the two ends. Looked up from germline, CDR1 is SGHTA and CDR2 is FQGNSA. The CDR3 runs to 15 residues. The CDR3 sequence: CASSPSQGPLGEQYF. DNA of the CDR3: TGTGCCAGCAGCCCGTCACAGGGACCTCTGGGTGAGCAGTACTTC.

CDR3 region: CASSSGTASSGNTIYF. CDR3 DNA sequence: TGCGCCAGCAGCTCCGGGACAGCGAGCTCTGGAAACACCATATATTTT. The J gene is TRBJ1-3, the V gene TRBV5-1; 7 nucleotides match TRBD1. Germline V lookup: CDR1 SGHRS, CDR2 YFSETQ. CDR3 length: 16 residues. Trimming removed 3 bases from V and 0 bases from J; junction bases left unmatched: 6.

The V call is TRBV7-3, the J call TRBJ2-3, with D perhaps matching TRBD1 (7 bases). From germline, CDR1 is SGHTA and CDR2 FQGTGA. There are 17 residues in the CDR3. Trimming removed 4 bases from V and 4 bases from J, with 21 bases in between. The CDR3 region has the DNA TGTGCCAGCAGCTCCCTAGCTCAGGGGGGCGTTCCAGATACGCAGTATTTT. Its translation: CASSSLAQGGVPDTQYF.

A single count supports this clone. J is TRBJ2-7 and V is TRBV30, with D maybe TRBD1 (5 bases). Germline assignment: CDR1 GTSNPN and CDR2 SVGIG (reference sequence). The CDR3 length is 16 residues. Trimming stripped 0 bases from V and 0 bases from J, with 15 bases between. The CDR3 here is CAWSVIGQGSSYEQYF. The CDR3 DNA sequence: TGTGCCTGGAGTGTAATAGGGCAGGGAAGCTCCTACGAGCAGTACTTC.

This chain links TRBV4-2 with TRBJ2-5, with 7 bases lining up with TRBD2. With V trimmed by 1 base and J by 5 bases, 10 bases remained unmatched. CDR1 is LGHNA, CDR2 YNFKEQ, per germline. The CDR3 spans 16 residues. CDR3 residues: CASSQGLAASWETQYF. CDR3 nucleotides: TGTGCCAGCAGCCAAGGGCTAGCGGCTTCTTGGGAGACCCAGTACTTC.

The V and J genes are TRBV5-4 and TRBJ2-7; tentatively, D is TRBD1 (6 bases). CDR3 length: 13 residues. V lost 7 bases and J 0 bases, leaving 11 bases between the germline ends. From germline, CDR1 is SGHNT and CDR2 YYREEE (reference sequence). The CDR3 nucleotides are TGTGCCAGCGCCACGGACAGCTCCTACGAGCAGTACTTC. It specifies CASATDSSYEQYF. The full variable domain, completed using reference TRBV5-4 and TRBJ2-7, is ETGVTQSPTHLIKTRGQQVTLRCSSQSGHNTVSWYQQALGQGPQFIFQYYREEENGRGNFPPRFSGLQFPNYSSELNVNALELDDSALYLCASATDSSYEQYFGPGTRLTVT.